Each of the 21 T cell receptor beta chains below was sequenced from the same sample in a study of cytomegalovirus exposure and HLA in healthy donors. The PCR employed 60 Vbeta primers together with 13 Jbeta primers. Measured with immunoSEQ multiplex PCR; TCRdb has only the in-frame clones, and not every one. The table lists approximately 79,000 clones, roughly three quarters of them singletons, with approximately 20% in the top ten. Sequences were obtained from PBMCs. The receptor source for this set is a middle-aged woman in good health and CMV-seropositive.

This clone has a single count. J is TRBJ2-7 and V is TRBV30, with TRBD1 matching over 9 bases. The germline gives CDR1 GTSNPN, CDR2 SVGIG (reference sequence). With V trimmed by 3 bases and J by 6 bases, 0 bases remained unmatched. The CDR3 consists of 11 residues. CDR3 sequence: CAWRDRGEQYF. CDR3 bases: TGTGCCTGGAGGGACAGGGGCGAGCAGTACTTC.

This clone was recorded only once. In nucleotides, the CDR3 is TGCGCCAGCAGCTCCTCCCAGGGAGGCTATGGCTACACCTTC. Residues: CASSSSQGGYGYTF. The chain carries TRBV5-1 and TRBJ1-2; possibly TRBD1 for D (5 bases). This CDR3 is built from 14 residues. Germline V gene sequence: CDR1 SGHRS, CDR2 YFSETQ. V was shortened by 3 bases and J by 4 bases, with 13 bases between the two germline ends. The full variable domain, in which reference TRBV5-1 and TRBJ1-2 provide the parts outside the CDR3, is KAGVTQTPRYLIKTRGQQVTLSCSPISGHRSVSWYQQTPGQGLQFLFEYFSETQRNKGNFPGRFSGRQFSNSRSEMNVSTLELGDSALYLCASSSSQGGYGYTFGSGTRLTVV.

This rearrangement joins TRBV6-1 to TRBJ2-3; 8 nucleotides agree with TRBD2. Germline CDR1 reads MNHNS; CDR2 reads SASEGT. V was clipped by 8 bases and J by 1 base; unmatched bases: 2. The CDR3 is 13 residues long. The CDR3 is CASELAGTDTQYF. The CDR3 DNA follows: TGTGCCAGCGAACTAGCGGGCACAGATACGCAGTATTTT.

The CDR3 sequence is CASSLDRVLNNEQFF. The CDR3 DNA follows: TGCGCCAGCAGCTTGGACAGGGTACTAAACAATGAGCAGTTCTTC. V is TRBV5-1 and J is TRBJ2-1, with TRBD1 as a possible D gene (6 bases). V lost 0 bases, J lost 5 bases, and 12 bases lay in between. The CDR3 spans 15 residues. From germline, CDR1 is SGHRS and CDR2 YFSETQ.

The CDR3 region has the DNA TGTGCCAGCGAAAGGACAGGGGGCCGGCGTGCAGATACGCAGTATTTT. This sequence encodes CASERTGGRRADTQYF. The chain recombines TRBV2 with TRBJ2-3; TRBD1 aligns across 11 bases. The CDR3 covers 16 residues. Trimming at V came to 8 bases and at J to 4 bases, leaving 11 bases not matched to a gene. From germline, CDR1 is SNHLY and CDR2 FYNNEI. Full variable domain (missing parts from reference TRBV2 and TRBJ2-3): EPEVTQTPSHQVTQMGQEVILRCVPISNHLYFYWYRQILGQKVEFLVSFYNNEISEKSEIFDDQFSVERPDGSNFTLKIRSTKLEDSAMYFCASERTGGRRADTQYFGPGTRLTVL.

V gene TRBV7-9 combines with J gene TRBJ1-6, with TRBD1 matching 7 bases. Germline V gene data show CDR1 as SEHNR and CDR2 as FQNEAQ (reference sequence). The CDR3 runs to 14 residues. J gave up 8 bases and V 6 bases, and 7 bases lay outside the gene matches. The CDR3 spells CASRPGGLDSPLHF. CDR3 DNA sequence: TGTGCCAGCAGACCAGGGGGGTTAGATTCACCCCTCCACTTT.

The gene calls are TRBV9 and TRBJ1-6; possible D gene TRBD1, 5 bases. In germline, CDR1 is SGDLS, CDR2 YYNGEE. V shed 0 bases and J shed 0 bases, with 13 bases lying between them. The CDR3 spans 18 residues. The chain's CDR3 is CASSVDWRGGSYNSPLHF. CDR3 sequence (DNA): TGTGCCAGCAGCGTAGACTGGAGGGGAGGCTCCTATAATTCACCCCTCCACTTT.

The chain is built from TRBV27 and TRBJ2-1, with 9 bases fitting TRBD1. In germline, CDR1 is MNHEY, CDR2 SMNVEV (reference sequence). The V segment lost 7 bases and the J segment 5 bases; nucleotides outside the gene matches: 15. This CDR3 is 17 amino acids long. This chain's CDR3 is CASTETRDRVIHNEQFF. The CDR3 bases are TGTGCCAGCACCGAAACCCGGGACAGGGTTATCCACAATGAGCAGTTCTTC.

CDR3 DNA sequence: TGTGCCAGCAGTTCCATATCGGACAGCTATGGCTACACCTTC. Translation gives CASSSISDSYGYTF. This chain connects TRBV27 to TRBJ1-2, with D possibly TRBD1 on 6 matching bases. Trimming pared 4 bases from V and 4 bases from J, leaving 13 bases between. The V gene's germline CDR1 is MNHEY and CDR2 SMNVEV (reference sequence). The CDR3 totals 14 residues.

This clone was observed a few times. V is TRBV28 and J is TRBJ2-7, with TRBD2 matching over 9 bases. The CDR3 runs to 13 residues. Trimming removed 8 bases from V and 2 bases from J; junction bases left unmatched: 4. Germline V gives CDR1 MDHEN, CDR2 SYDVKM. Here the CDR3 DNA reads TGTGCCAGCCTAGCGGGGACCCCCTACGAGCAGTACTTC. It encodes CASLAGTPYEQYF.

The gene calls are TRBV5-4 and TRBJ2-7; TRBD2 might be the D (6 bases). The CDR3 length is 15 residues. V lost 0 bases and J 7 bases, leaving 17 bases between the germline ends. Germline loops: CDR1 SGHNT, CDR2 YYREEE (reference sequence). The CDR3 region is CASSLGPGLAREQYF. The CDR3 coding sequence is TGTGCCAGCAGCTTGGGCCCGGGACTCGCGAGGGAGCAGTACTTC.

This clone has more than one count but fewer than ten. The V call is TRBV29-1, the J call TRBJ2-5; 9 nucleotides agree with TRBD1. With 7 bases clipped from V and 5 bases from J, the junction kept 11 bases outside the gene matches. This CDR3 is built from 14 residues. CDR1 SQVTM and CDR2 ANQGSEA come from the germline V gene. The CDR3 protein is CSGQAGTGHETQYF. CDR3 DNA sequence: TGCAGCGGGCAAGCAGGGACAGGGCACGAGACCCAGTACTTC.

The J gene is TRBJ2-2, the V gene TRBV19; TRBD2 might be the D (5 bases). The germline CDR1 and CDR2 sequences are LNHDA and SQIVND (reference sequence). The CDR3 is made up of 13 amino acids. Trimming took off 3 bases at V and 8 bases at J, with 10 bases between the two ends. CDR3 region: CASSIRWEGELFF. The CDR3 coding sequence is TGTGCCAGTAGTATCAGATGGGAGGGGGAGCTGTTTTTT.

The rearrangement links TRBV5-1 to TRBJ2-3; TRBD1 agrees at 7 bases. The CDR3 contains 14 residues. Germline CDR1 reads SGHRS; CDR2 reads YFSETQ. Germline trimming cut 4 bases from V and 2 bases from J; bases unmatched to any gene: 4. The CDR3 loop reads CASSGTVNTDTQYF. DNA of the CDR3: TGCGCCAGCAGCGGGACAGTCAACACAGATACGCAGTATTTT.

This rearrangement joins TRBV4-1 to TRBJ1-5, with 11 positions matching TRBD1. V shed 2 bases and J 4 bases; nucleotides not matched to a gene: 1. Germline V lookup: CDR1 MGHRA, CDR2 YSYEKL. CDR3 length: 15 residues. CDR3 amino acids: CASSQRDRGNQPQHF. The CDR3 DNA sequence: TGCGCCAGCAGCCAAAGGGACAGGGGGAATCAGCCCCAGCATTTT.

V and J are TRBV7-2 and TRBJ2-1; D remains ambiguous. Germline assignment: CDR1 SGHTA and CDR2 FQGNSA. The CDR3 length is 16 residues. Trimming pared 1 base from V and 0 bases from J, leaving 10 bases between. The CDR3 DNA reads TGTGCCAGCAGCTTAGAAAGTGTAGTCTCCTACAATGAGCAGTTCTTC. As protein: CASSLESVVSYNEQFF. Supplemented by reference TRBV7-2 and TRBJ2-1, the full variable domain reads GAGVSQSPSNKVTEKGKDVELRCDPISGHTALYWYRQSLGQGLEFLIYFQGNSAPDKSGLPSDRFSAERTGGSVSTLTIQRTQQEDSAVYLCASSLESVVSYNEQFFGPGTRLTVL.

V gene TRBV4-2 combines with J gene TRBJ1-6, with TRBD1 as a possible D gene (5 bases). Trimming left V 1 base short and J 1 base short, with 8 bases between. The germline V gene encodes CDR1 LGHNA and CDR2 YNFKEQ. The CDR3 is 16 residues long. The CDR3 reads CASSQVGQSYNSPLHF. For the CDR3, the DNA is TGTGCCAGCAGCCAAGTGGGGCAATCCTATAATTCACCCCTCCACTTT.

V and J are TRBV5-8 and TRBJ2-7; 9 nucleotides match TRBD1. Germline V gene sequence: CDR1 SGHTS, CDR2 YDEGEE. This CDR3 spans 16 amino acids. Germline trimming cut 0 bases from V and 3 bases from J; bases unmatched to any gene: 7. CDR3 DNA: TGTGCCAGCAGCTTGGGAGGGACAGGGCCTAACTACGAGCAGTACTTC. As protein: CASSLGGTGPNYEQYF.

Details on this clone: The sample contains more than one DNA sequence encoding this CDR3. V and J are TRBV5-1 and TRBJ1-5, with TRBD1 as a possible D gene (6 bases). This CDR3 has 16 amino acids. Trimming removed 0 bases from V and 4 bases from J, with 14 bases in between. In germline, CDR1 is SGHRS, CDR2 YFSETQ. The CDR3 DNA reads TGCGCCAGCAGCTTGGGGTCGGGGGGCATGAATCAGCCCCAGCATTTT. Translated: CASSLGSGGMNQPQHF.

The V call is TRBV5-6, the J call TRBJ2-1; D unclear. V was clipped by 4 bases and J by 6 bases, with 11 bases between them. From germline, CDR1 is SGHDT and CDR2 YYEEEE. The CDR3 runs 13 residues. For the CDR3, the DNA is TGTGCCAGCAGCCAGGTACTGATCAATGAGCAGTTCTTC. It is translated as CASSQVLINEQFF.

The V and J genes are TRBV7-9 and TRBJ1-6; D unresolved. CDR1 SEHNR and CDR2 FQNEAQ come from the germline V gene (reference sequence). The CDR3 has 14 residues. Trimming removed 5 bases at V and 14 bases at J, with 19 bases between. CDR3 loop: CASSTGRLTGALHF. The CDR3 bases are TGTGCCAGCAGCACGGGTAGGCTGACCGGAGCCCTCCACTTT.